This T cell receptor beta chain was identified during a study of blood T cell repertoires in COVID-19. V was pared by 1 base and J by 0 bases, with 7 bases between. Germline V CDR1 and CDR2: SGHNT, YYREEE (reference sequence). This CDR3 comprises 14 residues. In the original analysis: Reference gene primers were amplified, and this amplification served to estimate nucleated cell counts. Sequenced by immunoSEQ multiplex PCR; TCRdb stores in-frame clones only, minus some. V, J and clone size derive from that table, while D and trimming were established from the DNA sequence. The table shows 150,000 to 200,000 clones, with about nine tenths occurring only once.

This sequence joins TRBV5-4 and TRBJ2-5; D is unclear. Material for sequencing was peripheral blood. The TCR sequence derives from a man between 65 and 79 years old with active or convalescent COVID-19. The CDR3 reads CASSLTGYQETQYF. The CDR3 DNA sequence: TGTGCCAGCAGCTTGACGGGTTACCAAGAGACCCAGTACTTC. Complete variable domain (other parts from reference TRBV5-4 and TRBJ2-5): ETGVTQSPTHLIKTRGQQVTLRCSSQSGHNTVSWYQQALGQGPQFIFQYYREEENGRGNFPPRFSGLQFPNYSSELNVNALELDDSALYLCASSLTGYQETQYFGPGTRLLVL.